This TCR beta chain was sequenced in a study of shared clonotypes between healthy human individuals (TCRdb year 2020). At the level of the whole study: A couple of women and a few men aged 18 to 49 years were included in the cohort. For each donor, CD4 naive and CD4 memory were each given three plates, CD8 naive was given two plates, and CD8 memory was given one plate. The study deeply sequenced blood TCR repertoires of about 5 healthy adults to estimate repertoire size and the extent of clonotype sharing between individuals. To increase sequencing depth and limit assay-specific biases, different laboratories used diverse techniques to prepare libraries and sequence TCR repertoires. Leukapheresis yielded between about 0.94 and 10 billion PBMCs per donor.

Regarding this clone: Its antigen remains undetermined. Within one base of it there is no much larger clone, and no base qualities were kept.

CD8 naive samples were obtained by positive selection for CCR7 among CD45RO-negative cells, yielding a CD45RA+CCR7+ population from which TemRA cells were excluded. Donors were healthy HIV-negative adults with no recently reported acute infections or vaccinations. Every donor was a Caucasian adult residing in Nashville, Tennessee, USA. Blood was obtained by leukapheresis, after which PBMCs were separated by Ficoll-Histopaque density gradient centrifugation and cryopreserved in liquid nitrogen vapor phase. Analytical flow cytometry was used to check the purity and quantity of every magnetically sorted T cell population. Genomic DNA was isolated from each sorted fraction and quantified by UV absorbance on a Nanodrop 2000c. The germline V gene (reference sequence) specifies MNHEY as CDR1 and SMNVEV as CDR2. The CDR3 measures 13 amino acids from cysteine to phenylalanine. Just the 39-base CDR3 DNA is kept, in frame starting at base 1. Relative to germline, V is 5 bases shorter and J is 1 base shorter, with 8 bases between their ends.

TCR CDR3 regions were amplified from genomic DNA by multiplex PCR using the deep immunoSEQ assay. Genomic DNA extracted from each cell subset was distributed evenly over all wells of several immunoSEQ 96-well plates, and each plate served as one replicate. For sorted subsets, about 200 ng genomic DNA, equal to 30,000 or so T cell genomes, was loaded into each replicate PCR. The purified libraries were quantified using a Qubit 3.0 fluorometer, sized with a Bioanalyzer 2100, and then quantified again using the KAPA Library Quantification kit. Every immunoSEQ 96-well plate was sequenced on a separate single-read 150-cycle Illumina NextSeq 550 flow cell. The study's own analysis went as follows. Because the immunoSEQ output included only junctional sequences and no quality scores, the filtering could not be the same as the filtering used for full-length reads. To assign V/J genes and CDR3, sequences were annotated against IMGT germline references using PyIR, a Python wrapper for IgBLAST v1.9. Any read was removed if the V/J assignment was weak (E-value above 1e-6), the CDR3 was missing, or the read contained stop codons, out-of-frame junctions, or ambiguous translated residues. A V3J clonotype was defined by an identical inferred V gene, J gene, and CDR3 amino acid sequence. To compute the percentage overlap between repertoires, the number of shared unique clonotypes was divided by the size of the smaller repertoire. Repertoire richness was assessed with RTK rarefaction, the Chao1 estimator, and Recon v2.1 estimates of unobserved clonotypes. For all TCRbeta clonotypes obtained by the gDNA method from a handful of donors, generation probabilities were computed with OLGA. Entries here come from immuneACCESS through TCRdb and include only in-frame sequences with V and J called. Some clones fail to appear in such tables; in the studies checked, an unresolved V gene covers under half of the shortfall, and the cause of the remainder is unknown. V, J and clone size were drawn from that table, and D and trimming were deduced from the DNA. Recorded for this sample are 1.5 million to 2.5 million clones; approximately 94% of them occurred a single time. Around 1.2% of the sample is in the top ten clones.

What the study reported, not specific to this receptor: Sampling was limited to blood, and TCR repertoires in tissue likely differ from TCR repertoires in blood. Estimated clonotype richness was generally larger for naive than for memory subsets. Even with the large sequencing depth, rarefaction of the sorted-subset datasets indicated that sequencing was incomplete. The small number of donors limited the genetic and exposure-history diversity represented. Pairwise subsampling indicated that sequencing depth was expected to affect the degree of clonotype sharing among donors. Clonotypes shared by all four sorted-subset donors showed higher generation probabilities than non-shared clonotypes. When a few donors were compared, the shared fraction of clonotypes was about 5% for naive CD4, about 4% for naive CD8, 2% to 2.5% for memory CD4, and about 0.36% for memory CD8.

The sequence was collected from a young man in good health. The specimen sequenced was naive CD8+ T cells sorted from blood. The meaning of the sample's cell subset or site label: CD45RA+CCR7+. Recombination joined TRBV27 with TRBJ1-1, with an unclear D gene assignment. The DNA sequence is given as TGTGCCAGCAGTACATCAGAGAACACTGAAGCTTTCTTT. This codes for CASSTSENTEAFF.